One T cell receptor (beta chain) is described in this entry. After extraction with the RNeasy kit, about 0.5 to 1 ug of the RNA was reverse transcribed using random hexamers. A single record per CDR3 protein comes from TCRdb applying MiXCR to the immunoSEQ multiplex PCR reads. The table has fewer than 250,000 distinct CDR3 sequences, around 93% seen once. The source of the sample is a study of CD8 T cells in Susac syndrome. Material: CD4+ T cells from PBMCs. The receptor was derived from a human donor in good health.

DNA of the CDR3: TGCGCCAGCAGCCAAGATCTGGGTCACACCATATATTTT. Amino acids: CASSQDLGHTIYF. The chain carries TRBV4-3 and TRBJ1-3; no reliable D call. The CDR3 spans 13 residues. Trimming stripped 0 bases from V and 8 bases from J, with 8 bases between. In germline, CDR1 is LGHNA, CDR2 YSLEER.